This T cell receptor beta chain appears in the sequencing data of a study of shared clonotypes between healthy human individuals. Study-wide points: Expectations were that clonotype sharing among donors would be affected by sequencing depth. Few donors restricted represented genetic and exposure-history diversity.

This clone was seen more than once but under ten times. Its antigen is still unknown. The CDR3 length is 12 residues. Germline values: CDR1 LGHNA, CDR2 YSLEER. Trimming shortened V by 0 bases and J by 10 bases, and 9 bases separated the two germline ends. TCRdb's table, derived via immunoSEQ multiplex PCR, lists solely in-frame clones and lacks some. The sample lists around 940,000 clones; about 80% were seen once. This receptor was obtained from a man younger than 35 in good health. J is TRBJ1-1 and V is TRBV4-3; the D is unclear. Sequencing input: memory CD4+ T cells sorted from blood. This sample's subset: CD45RA-negative fraction. The CDR3 DNA reads TGCGCCAGCAGCCAAGACTTCGGAAGAGCTTTCTTT. Translating it yields CASSQDFGRAFF.